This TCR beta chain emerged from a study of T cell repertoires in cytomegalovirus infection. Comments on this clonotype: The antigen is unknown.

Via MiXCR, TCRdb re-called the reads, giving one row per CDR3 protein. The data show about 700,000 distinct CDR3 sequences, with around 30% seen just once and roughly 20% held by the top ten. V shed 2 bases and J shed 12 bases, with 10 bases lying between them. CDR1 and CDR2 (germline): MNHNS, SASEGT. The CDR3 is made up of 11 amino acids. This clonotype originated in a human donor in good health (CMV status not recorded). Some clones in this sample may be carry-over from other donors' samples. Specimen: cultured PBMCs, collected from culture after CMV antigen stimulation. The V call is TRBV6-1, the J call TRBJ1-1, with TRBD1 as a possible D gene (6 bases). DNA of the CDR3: TGTGCCAGCAGTGAACAGGACAGAACTTTCTTT. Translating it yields CASSEQDRTFF.